These T cell receptor beta chains were read from a single sample in a study of blood T cells in healthy people across ages. TCRdb analysed the 5' RACE reads with MiXCR anew, one entry per CDR3 protein. The table shows approximately 850,000 distinct CDR3 sequences, with 58% occurring only once. The specimen was blood. Every receptor here comes from a young man in good health. The CDR3 runs from the conserved cysteine through the conserved F or W. The D gene is left open where the match is weak.

v_gene: TRBV6-5
d_gene: -
CDR3aa: CASSSPTLSGLEQYF

v_gene: TRBV7-9
d_gene: -
CDR3aa: CASSLRPGGGGDTQYF

v_gene: TRBV30
d_gene: -
CDR3aa: CAWSPQDRNTEAFF

v_gene: TRBV30
d_gene: -
CDR3aa: CAWSVMGRSGYTF

v_gene: TRBV2
d_gene: -
CDR3aa: CASSEMDYEQYF

v_gene: TRBV12-3/TRBV12-4
d_gene: -
CDR3aa: CASSSDLDFSYEQYF

v_gene: TRBV4-3
d_gene: -
CDR3aa: CASSQYRLDTGELFF

v_gene: TRBV6-2/TRBV6-3
d_gene: TRBD1
CDR3aa: CASSWDRGTYEQYF

v_gene: TRBV12-3/TRBV12-4
d_gene: -
CDR3aa: CASSSAASYGYTF

v_gene: TRBV10-2
d_gene: TRBD1
CDR3aa: CASRLKQQGAYGYTF

v_gene: TRBV29-1
d_gene: TRBD2
CDR3aa: CNVGLAGSYNEQFF

v_gene: TRBV29-1
d_gene: TRBD1
CDR3aa: CSAVTGTVNEQYF

v_gene: TRBV12-3/TRBV12-4
d_gene: -
CDR3aa: CASSWVSNEQYF

v_gene: TRBV10-3
d_gene: TRBD2
CDR3aa: CAIRVAGESYNEQFF

v_gene: TRBV27
d_gene: -
CDR3aa: CASSPRQFSYNSPLHF

v_gene: TRBV11-2
d_gene: -
CDR3aa: CASSWSGDTQYF